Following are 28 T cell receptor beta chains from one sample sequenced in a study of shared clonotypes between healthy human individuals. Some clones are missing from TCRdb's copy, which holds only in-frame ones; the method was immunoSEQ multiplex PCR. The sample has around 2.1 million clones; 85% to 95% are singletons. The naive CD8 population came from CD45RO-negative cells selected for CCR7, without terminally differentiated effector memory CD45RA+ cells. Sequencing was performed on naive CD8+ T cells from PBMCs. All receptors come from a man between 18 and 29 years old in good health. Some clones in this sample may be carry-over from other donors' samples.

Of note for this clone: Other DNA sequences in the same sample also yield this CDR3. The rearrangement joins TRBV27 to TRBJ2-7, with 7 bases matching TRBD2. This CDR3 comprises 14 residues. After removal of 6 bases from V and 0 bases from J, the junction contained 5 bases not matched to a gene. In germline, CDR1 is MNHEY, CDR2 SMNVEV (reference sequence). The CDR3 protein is CASSVRGSSYEQYF. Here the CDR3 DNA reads TGTGCCAGCAGCGTGCGGGGGAGCTCCTACGAGCAGTACTTC.

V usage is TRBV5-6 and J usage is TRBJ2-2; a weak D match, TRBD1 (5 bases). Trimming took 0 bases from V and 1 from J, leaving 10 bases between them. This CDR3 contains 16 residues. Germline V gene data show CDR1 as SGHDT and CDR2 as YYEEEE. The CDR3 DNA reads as TGTGCCAGCAGCTTGGCTGGCGGACAGAACACCGGGGAGCTGTTTTTT. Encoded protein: CASSLAGGQNTGELFF.

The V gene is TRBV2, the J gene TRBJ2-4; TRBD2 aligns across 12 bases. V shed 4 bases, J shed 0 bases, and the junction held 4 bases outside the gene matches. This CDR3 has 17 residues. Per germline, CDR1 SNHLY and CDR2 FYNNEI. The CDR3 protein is CASSASGRGLAKNIQYF. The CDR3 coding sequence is TGTGCCAGCAGTGCTAGCGGGAGGGGGCTAGCCAAAAACATTCAGTACTTC. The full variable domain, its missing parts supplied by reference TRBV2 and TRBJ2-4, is EPEVTQTPSHQVTQMGQEVILRCVPISNHLYFYWYRQILGQKVEFLVSFYNNEISEKSEIFDDQFSVERPDGSNFTLKIRSTKLEDSAMYFCASSASGRGLAKNIQYFGAGTRLSVL.

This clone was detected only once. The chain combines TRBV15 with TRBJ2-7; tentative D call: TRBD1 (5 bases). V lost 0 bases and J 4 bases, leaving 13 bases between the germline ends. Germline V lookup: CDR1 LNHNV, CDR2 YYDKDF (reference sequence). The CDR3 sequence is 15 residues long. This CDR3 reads CATSRDPPGAYEQYF. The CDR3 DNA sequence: TGTGCCACCAGCAGAGATCCTCCTGGGGCTTACGAGCAGTACTTC.

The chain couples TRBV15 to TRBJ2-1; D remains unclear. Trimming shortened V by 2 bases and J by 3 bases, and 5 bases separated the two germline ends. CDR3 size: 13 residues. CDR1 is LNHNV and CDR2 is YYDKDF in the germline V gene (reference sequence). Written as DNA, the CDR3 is TGTGCCACCAGCAGAACCGACTACAATGAGCAGTTCTTC. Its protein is CATSRTDYNEQFF.

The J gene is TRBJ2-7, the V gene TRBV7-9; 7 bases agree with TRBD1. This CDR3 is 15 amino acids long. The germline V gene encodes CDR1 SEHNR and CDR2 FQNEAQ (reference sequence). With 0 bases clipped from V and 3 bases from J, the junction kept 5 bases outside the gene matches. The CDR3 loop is CASSLAWTGGYEQYF. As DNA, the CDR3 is TGTGCCAGCAGCTTAGCATGGACAGGTGGCTACGAGCAGTACTTC.

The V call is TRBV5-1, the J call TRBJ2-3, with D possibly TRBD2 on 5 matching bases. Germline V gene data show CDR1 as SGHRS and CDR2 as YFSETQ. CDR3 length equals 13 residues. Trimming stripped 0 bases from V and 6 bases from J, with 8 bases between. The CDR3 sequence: CASSLEWEDTQYF. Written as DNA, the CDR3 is TGCGCCAGCAGCTTGGAATGGGAGGATACGCAGTATTTT.

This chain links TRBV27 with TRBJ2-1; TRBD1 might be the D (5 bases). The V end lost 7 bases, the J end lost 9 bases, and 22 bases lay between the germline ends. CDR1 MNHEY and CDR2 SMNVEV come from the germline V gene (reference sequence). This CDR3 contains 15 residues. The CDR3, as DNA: TGTGCCAGCACTCCTTTCTTGGTAGGGGTGGGTGAGCAGTTCTTC. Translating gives CASTPFLVGVGEQFF.

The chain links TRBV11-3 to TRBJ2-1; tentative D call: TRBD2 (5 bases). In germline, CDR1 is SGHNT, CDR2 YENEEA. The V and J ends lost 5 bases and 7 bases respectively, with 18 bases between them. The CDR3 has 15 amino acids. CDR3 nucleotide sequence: TGTGCCAGCAGCCCGCGAGGACTGGGAAAAAATGAGCAGTTCTTC. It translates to CASSPRGLGKNEQFF.

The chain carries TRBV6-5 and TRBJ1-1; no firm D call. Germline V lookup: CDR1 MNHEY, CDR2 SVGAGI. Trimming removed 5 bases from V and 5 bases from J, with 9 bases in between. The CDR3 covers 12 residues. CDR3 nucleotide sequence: TGTGCCAGCAGTCCCTTGGGAACTGAAGCTTTCTTT. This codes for CASSPLGTEAFF.

CDR3 sequence reads: CASSLMGTVHEQYF. The CDR3 DNA is TGTGCCAGCAGCTTAATGGGCACAGTTCACGAGCAGTACTTC. This rearrangement joins TRBV7-9 to TRBJ2-7; D uncertain. In germline, CDR1 is SEHNR, CDR2 FQNEAQ (reference sequence). V lost 2 bases to trimming and J lost 5 bases, with 13 bases between them. The CDR3 spans 14 residues.

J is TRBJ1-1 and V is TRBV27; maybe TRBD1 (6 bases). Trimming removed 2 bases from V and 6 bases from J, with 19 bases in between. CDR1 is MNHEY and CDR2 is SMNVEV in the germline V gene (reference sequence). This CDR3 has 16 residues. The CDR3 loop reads CASSLGPGGGAPEAFF. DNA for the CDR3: TGTGCCAGCAGTTTAGGGCCCGGCGGGGGCGCCCCTGAAGCTTTCTTT.

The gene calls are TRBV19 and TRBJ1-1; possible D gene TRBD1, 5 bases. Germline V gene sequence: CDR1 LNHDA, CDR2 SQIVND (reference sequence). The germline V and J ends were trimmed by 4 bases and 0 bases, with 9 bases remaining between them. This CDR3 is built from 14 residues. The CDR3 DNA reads TGTGCCAGTAGTACGGGGGGAGTGAACACTGAAGCTTTCTTT. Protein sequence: CASSTGGVNTEAFF.

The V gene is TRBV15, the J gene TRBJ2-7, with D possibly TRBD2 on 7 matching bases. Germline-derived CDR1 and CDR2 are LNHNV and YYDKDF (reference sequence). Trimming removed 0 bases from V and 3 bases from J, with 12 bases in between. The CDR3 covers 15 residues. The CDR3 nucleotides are TGTGCCACCAGCAGAGAGGCGGGGGCCCTCTACGAGCAGTACTTC. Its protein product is CATSREAGALYEQYF.

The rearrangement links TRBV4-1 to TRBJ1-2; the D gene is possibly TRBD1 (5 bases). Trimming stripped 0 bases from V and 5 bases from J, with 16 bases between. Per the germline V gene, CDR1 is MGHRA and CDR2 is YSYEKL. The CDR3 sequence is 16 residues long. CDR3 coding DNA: TGCGCCAGCAGCCAAGAAGTCCCGGCCAGGGTTTATGGCTACACCTTC. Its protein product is CASSQEVPARVYGYTF.

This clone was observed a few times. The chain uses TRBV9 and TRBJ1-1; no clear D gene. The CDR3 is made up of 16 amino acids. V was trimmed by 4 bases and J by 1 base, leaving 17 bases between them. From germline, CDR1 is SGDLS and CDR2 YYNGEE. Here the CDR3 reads CASSLHPGVPNTEAFF. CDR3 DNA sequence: TGTGCCAGCAGCTTACACCCCGGGGTCCCGAACACTGAAGCTTTCTTT.

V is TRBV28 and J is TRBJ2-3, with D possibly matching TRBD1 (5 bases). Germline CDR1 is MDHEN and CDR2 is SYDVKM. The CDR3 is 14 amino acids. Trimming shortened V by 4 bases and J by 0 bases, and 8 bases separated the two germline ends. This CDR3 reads CASSWTLSTDTQYF. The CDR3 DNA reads TGTGCCAGCAGTTGGACACTTAGCACAGATACGCAGTATTTT.

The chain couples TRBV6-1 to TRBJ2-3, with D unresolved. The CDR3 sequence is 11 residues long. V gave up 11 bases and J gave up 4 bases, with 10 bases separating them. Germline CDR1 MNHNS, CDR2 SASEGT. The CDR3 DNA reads TGTGCCTCGGTAGGTGCAGATACGCAGTATTTT. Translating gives CASVGADTQYF.

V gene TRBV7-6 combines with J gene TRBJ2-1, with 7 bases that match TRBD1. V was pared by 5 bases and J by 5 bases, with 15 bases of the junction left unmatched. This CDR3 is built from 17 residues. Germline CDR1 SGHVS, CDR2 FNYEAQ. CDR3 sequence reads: CASSQGQFPLPDNEQFF. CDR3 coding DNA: TGTGCCAGCAGCCAGGGACAGTTCCCGCTACCGGACAATGAGCAGTTCTTC.

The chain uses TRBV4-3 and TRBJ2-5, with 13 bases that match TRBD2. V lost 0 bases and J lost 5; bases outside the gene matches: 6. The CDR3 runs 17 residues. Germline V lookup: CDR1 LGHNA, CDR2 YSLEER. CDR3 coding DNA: TGCGCCAGCAGCCAAGAGAAGGGACTAGCGGGAATCGAGACCCAGTACTTC. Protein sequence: CASSQEKGLAGIETQYF.

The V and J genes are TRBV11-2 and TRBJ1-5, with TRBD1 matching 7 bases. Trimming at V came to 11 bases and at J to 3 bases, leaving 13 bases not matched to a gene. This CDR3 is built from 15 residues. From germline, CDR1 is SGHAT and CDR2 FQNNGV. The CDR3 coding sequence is TGTGCCTCAAACCCAGGGGGGGAGGACAATCAGCCCCAGCATTTT. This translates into CASNPGGEDNQPQHF.

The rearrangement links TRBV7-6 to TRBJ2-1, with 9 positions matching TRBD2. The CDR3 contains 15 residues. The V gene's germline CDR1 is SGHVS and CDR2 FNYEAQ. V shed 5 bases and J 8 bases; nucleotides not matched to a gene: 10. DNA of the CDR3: TGTGCCAGCAGCGCGCGTATGGGACTAGCCTATGAGCAGTTCTTC. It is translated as CASSARMGLAYEQFF. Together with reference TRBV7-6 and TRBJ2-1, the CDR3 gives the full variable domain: GAGVSQSPRYKVTKRGQDVALRCDPISGHVSLYWYRQALGQGPEFLTYFNYEAQQDKSGLPNDRFSAERPEGSISTLTIQRTEQRDSAMYRCASSARMGLAYEQFFGPGTRLTVL.

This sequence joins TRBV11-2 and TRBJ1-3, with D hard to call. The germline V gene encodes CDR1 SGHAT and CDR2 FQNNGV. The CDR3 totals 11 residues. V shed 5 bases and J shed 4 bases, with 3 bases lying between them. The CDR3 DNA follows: TGTGCCAGCAGCGCCGGAAACACCATATATTTT. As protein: CASSAGNTIYF. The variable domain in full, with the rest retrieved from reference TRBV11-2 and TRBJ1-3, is EAGVAQSPRYKIIEKRQSVAFWCNPISGHATLYWYQQILGQGPKLLIQFQNNGVVDDSQLPKDRFSAERLKGVDSTLKIQPAKLEDSAVYLCASSAGNTIYFGEGSWLTVV.

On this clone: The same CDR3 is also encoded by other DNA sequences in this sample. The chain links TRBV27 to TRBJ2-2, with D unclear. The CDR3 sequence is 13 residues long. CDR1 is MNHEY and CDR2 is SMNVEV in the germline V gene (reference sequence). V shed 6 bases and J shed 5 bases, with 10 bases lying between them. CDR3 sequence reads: CASSPRNTGELFF. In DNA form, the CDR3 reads TGTGCCAGCAGCCCCAGGAATACCGGGGAGCTGTTTTTT.

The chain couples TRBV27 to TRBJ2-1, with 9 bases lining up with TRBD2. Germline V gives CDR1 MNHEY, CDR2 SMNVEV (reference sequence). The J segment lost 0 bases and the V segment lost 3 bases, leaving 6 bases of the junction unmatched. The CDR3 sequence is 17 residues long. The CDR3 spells CASSLIRREGSYNEQFF. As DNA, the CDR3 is TGTGCCAGCAGTTTGATTAGGCGGGAGGGCTCCTACAATGAGCAGTTCTTC.

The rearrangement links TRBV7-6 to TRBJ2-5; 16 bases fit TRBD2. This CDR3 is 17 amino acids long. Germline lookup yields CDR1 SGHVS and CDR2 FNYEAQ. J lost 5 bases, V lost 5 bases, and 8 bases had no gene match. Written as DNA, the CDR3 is TGTGCCAGCAGCCAGGGACTAGCGGGAGGGCCGGGGGAGACCCAGTACTTC. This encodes CASSQGLAGGPGETQYF. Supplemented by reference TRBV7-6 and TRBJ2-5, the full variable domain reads GAGVSQSPRYKVTKRGQDVALRCDPISGHVSLYWYRQALGQGPEFLTYFNYEAQQDKSGLPNDRFSAERPEGSISTLTIQRTEQRDSAMYRCASSQGLAGGPGETQYFGPGTRLLVL.

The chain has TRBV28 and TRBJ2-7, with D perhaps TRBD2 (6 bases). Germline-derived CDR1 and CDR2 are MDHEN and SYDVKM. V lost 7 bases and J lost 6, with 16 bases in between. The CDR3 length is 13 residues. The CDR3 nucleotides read TGTGCCAGCACCCCGGGCGGGATCCGCGAGCAGTACTTC. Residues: CASTPGGIREQYF. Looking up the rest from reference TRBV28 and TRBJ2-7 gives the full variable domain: DVKVTQSSRYLVKRTGEKVFLECVQDMDHENMFWYRQDPGLGLRLIYFSYDVKMKEKGDIPEGYSVSREKKERFSLILESASTNQTSMYLCASTPGGIREQYFGPGTRLTVT.

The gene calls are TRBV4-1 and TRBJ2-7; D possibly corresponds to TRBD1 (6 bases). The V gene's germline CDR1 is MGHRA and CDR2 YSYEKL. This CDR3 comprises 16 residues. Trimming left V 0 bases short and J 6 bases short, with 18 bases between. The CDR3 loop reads CASSQDGSTGYSEQYF. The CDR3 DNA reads TGCGCCAGCAGCCAAGATGGTTCAACAGGGTATAGCGAGCAGTACTTC.